The rows below give T cell receptor beta chains drawn from one sample of a study of identifying expanded T cells in peripheral blood. The repertoire was sequenced with immunoSEQ multiplex PCR; TCRdb's copy has only in-frame clones and lacks some. The table lists more than 90,000 clones, roughly 85% of them singletons. The sequencing sample was made of blood. The receptors come from a person between 18 and 69 years old in good health. Each CDR3 is given with its conserved first and last residue. Fields, in order: J gene, V gene, D gene, clone size, CDR3 DNA, CDR3 protein. D genes are given only for firm matches. Only part of the rows carry a size: once, few, many, or a class if the clone is expanded.

TRBJ1-1	TRBV9	TRBD1	.	TGTGCCAGCGGGACAGGGAGGGGCACTGAAGCTTTCTTT	CASGTGRGTEAFF
TRBJ1-1	TRBV5-5	.	few	TGTGCCAGCAGCCTTGTAGGCACTGAAGCTTTCTTT	CASSLVGTEAFF
TRBJ1-1	TRBV27	.	.	TGTGCCAGCAGTTGGGGGGGGGACACTGAAGCTTTCTTT	CASSWGGDTEAFF
TRBJ2-7	TRBV2	TRBD1	.	TGTGCCAGCATCGGGACAGGATGGGGCTCCTACGAGCAGTACTTC	CASIGTGWGSYEQYF
TRBJ2-1	TRBV5-8	.	.	TGTGCCAGCAGATCCAAAGAGAACAATGAGCAGTTCTTC	CASRSKENNEQFF
TRBJ2-7	TRBV6-5	.	.	TGTGCCAGCAGTTATGCCTCCGGGAATGAGTACTTC	CASSYASGNEYF
TRBJ2-5	TRBV7-2	TRBD2	.	TGTGCCAGCAGTTGGACTAGCGGGCGCCAAGAGACCCAGTACTTC	CASSWTSGRQETQYF
TRBJ1-2	TRBV28	.	.	TGTGCCAGCAGCCGAGGGAATGAGGCTAACTATGGCTACACCTTC	CASSRGNEANYGYTF
TRBJ2-3	TRBV5-1	TRBD2	.	TGCGCCAGCAAGGGTCTAGCGGGGACGGATACGCAGTATTTT	CASKGLAGTDTQYF
TRBJ2-7	TRBV14	.	.	TGTGCCAGCAGCCAAGCTGGCTACGAGCAGTACTTC	CASSQAGYEQYF
TRBJ1-1	TRBV28	.	.	TGTGCCAGCGCCAGGAATGAAGCTTTCTTT	CASARNEAFF
TRBJ1-2	TRBV5-6	TRBD1	few	TGTGCCAGCAGCTTCCTAGACAGGGAAAACTATGGCTACACCTTC	CASSFLDRENYGYTF
TRBJ2-3	TRBV7-8	TRBD2	.	TGTGCCAGCAGCTTACGGGCGGGGGGCGCCGTAGGGGATACGCAGTATTTT	CASSLRAGGAVGDTQYF
TRBJ2-7	TRBV4-3	.	.	TGCGCCAGCAGCCAAGTCTGGGCGGCCGCCTACGAGCAGTACTTC	CASSQVWAAAYEQYF
TRBJ2-3	TRBV7-2	.	.	TGTGCCAGCAGCTTAGCGCCTTCCCTAGATACGCAGTATTTT	CASSLAPSLDTQYF
TRBJ2-5	TRBV5-8	.	.	TGTGCCAGCAGCTCTCGGGCGGGGCGGCAAGAGACCCAGTACTTC	CASSSRAGRQETQYF
TRBJ2-1	TRBV10-1	.	.	TGCGCCAGCAGTGATGGCAGGGGATACTACAATGAGCAGTTCTTC	CASSDGRGYYNEQFF
TRBJ1-4	TRBV5-1	.	once	TGCGCCAGCAGCTTGTCTCAGGTAGAGGAAAAACTGTTTTTT	CASSLSQVEEKLFF
TRBJ1-5	TRBV4-1	.	.	TGCGCCAGCAGCCAAGATTGGACGGGGGGTGGCAATCAGCCCCAGCATTTT	CASSQDWTGGGNQPQHF
TRBJ2-5	TRBV5-1	.	.	TGCGCCAGCAGCTTGGGAGGTTTTAGAGAGACCCAGTACTTC	CASSLGGFRETQYF
TRBJ2-3	TRBV10-3	.	.	TGTGCCATCAGTGGAAATGGAGTAGGTCGTGCAGATACGCAGTATTTT	CAISGNGVGRADTQYF
TRBJ1-4	TRBV4-3	.	.	TGCGCCAGCAGCCAAAACTTACCGGGACATATGAATGAAAAACTGTTTTTT	CASSQNLPGHMNEKLFF
TRBJ1-6	TRBV27	TRBD1	.	TGTGCCAGCAGTTTATCGTTTGTTGCCAGGGGGCAGCTCCACTTT	CASSLSFVARGQLHF
TRBJ1-5	TRBV28	.	once	TGTGCCAGCAGTCCTGGGACCCGGGGCAATCAGCCCCAGCATTTT	CASSPGTRGNQPQHF
TRBJ1-5	TRBV2	.	.	TGTGCCAGCAGTGAAGGGGGCGGCCAACGCAATCAGCCCCAGCATTTT	CASSEGGGQRNQPQHF
TRBJ2-1	TRBV18	TRBD2	.	TGTGCCAGCTCGGAACTAGCGGGGGGTTACAATGAGCAGTTCTTC	CASSELAGGYNEQFF
TRBJ1-4	TRBV30	.	.	TGTGCTTTGTTCGGGGGACCTCGGGGTGAAAAACTGTTTTTT	CALFGGPRGEKLFF
TRBJ1-1	TRBV10-1	.	.	TGCGCCAGCAGTTACGGATCTGAAGCTTTCTTT	CASSYGSEAFF
TRBJ2-7	TRBV21-1	.	.	TGTGCCAGCAGGTGCACAGGACAAGAATCCTACGAGCAGTACTTC	CASRCTGQESYEQYF
TRBJ1-1	TRBV29-1	TRBD1	.	TGCAGCGTTAGGACAGGCGCGAACACTGAAGCTTTCTTT	CSVRTGANTEAFF
TRBJ2-3	TRBV6-1	.	once	TGTGCCAGCAGTCCGGGACCCCCTTCGTCGCAGTATTTT	CASSPGPPSSQYF